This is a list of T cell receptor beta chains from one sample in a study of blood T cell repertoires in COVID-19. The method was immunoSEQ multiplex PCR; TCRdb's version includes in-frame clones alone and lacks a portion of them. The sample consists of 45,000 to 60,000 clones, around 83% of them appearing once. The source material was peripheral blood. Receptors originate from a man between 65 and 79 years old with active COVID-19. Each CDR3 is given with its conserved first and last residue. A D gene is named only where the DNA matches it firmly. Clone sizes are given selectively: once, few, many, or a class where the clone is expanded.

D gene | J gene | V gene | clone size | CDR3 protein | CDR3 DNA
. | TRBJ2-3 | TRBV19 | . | CASSMWTVTDTQYF | TGTGCCAGTAGTATGTGGACTGTCACAGATACGCAGTATTTT
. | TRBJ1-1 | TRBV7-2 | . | CASRPKTLKVVEAFF | TGTGCCAGCAGACCAAAGACACTGAAAGTGGTTGAAGCTTTCTTT
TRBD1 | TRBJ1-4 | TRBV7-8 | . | CASSTGQGARTNEKLFF | TGTGCCAGCAGCACGGGACAGGGGGCGCGGACTAATGAAAAACTGTTTTTT
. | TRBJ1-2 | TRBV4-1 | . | CASSALWRANGYTF | TGCGCCAGCAGCGCCCTCTGGAGGGCAAATGGCTACACCTTC
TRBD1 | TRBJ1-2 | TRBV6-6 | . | CASSHRGPGGYTF | TGTGCCAGCAGCCACAGGGGGCCGGGTGGCTACACCTTC
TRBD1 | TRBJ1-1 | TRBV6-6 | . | CASSYRQGNTEAFF | TGTGCCAGCAGTTACAGACAGGGGAACACTGAAGCTTTCTTT
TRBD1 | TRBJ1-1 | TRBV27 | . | CASRPTGEMNTEAFF | TGTGCCAGCAGGCCCACAGGGGAGATGAACACTGAAGCTTTCTTT
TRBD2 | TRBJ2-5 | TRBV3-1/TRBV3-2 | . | CASSQDPPGEGQETQYF | TGTGCCAGCAGCCAAGATCCCCCCGGGGAGGGACAAGAGACCCAGTACTTC
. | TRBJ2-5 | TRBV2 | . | CASSVGSGETQYF | TGTGCCAGCAGTGTCGGGTCTGGGGAGACCCAGTACTTC
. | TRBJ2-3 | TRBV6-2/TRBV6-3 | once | CASSYSSRDITDTQYF | TGTGCCAGCAGTTACTCGAGCCGGGACATCACAGATACGCAGTATTTT
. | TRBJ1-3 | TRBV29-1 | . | CSAQSSGNTIYF | TGCAGCGCACAGAGCTCTGGAAACACCATATATTTT
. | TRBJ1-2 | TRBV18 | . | CASSPRADPDLFVGYTF | TGTGCCAGCTCACCACGCGCAGATCCAGACTTATTTGTTGGCTACACCTTC
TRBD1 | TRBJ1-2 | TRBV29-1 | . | CSVESLVQGAAGYTF | TGCAGCGTTGAAAGCTTGGTGCAGGGGGCGGCTGGCTACACCTTC
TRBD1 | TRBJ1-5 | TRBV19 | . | CASRRDRGWPQHF | TGTGCCAGTAGGCGGGACAGGGGCTGGCCCCAGCATTTT
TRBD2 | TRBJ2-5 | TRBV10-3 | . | CAISVAGAQETQYF | TGTGCCATCAGCGTAGCGGGGGCACAAGAGACCCAGTACTTC
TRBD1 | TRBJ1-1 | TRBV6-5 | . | CASSNRQGAVTEAFF | TGTGCCAGCAGTAACCGACAGGGGGCAGTAACTGAAGCTTTCTTT
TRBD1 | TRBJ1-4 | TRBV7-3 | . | CASSLRWVGQSTNEKLFF | TGTGCCAGCAGCTTAAGGTGGGTGGGACAGTCAACTAATGAAAAACTGTTTTTT
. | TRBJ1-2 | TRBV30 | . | CAWSVPRFFYGYTF | TGTGCCTGGAGTGTCCCCAGATTTTTCTATGGCTACACCTTC
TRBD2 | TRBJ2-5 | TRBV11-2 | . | CASSSRLAGYQETQYF | TGTGCCAGCAGCTCAAGACTAGCGGGGTACCAAGAGACCCAGTACTTC
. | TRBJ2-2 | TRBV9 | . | CASSVGRVGGELFF | TGTGCCAGCAGCGTAGGCAGGGTTGGCGGGGAGCTGTTTTTT
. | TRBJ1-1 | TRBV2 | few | CASAGFYGEAFF | TGTGCCAGCGCAGGGTTTTACGGTGAAGCTTTCTTT
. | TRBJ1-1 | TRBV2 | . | CASRGPEGRNTEAFF | TGTGCCAGCAGGGGCCCGGAGGGTCGGAACACTGAAGCTTTCTTT
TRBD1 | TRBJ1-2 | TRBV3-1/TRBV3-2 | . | CASSQGQGGNYGYTF | TGTGCCAGCAGCCAAGGACAGGGAGGCAACTATGGCTACACCTTC
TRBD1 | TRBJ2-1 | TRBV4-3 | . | CASSQDTGTGGNEQFF | TGCGCCAGCAGCCAAGATACCGGGACAGGGGGCAATGAGCAGTTCTTC
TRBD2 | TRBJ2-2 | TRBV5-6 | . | CASSFSGLAGVTGELFF | TGTGCCAGCAGCTTCTCCGGACTAGCGGGGGTCACCGGGGAGCTGTTTTTT
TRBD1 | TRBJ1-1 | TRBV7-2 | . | CASSLVDRGGRAFF | TGTGCCAGCAGCTTAGTGGACAGGGGGGGCAGGGCTTTCTTT
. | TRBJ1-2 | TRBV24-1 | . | CATSEDRLRGYTF | TGTGCCACCAGTGAAGACAGGCTCCGGGGCTACACCTTC
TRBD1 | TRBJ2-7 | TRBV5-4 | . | CASRATGGPYEQYF | TGTGCCAGCAGGGCGACAGGGGGACCCTACGAGCAGTACTTC
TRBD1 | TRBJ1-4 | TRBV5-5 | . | CASSLGWDRGEKLFF | TGTGCCAGCAGCTTGGGTTGGGACAGGGGCGAAAAACTGTTTTTT
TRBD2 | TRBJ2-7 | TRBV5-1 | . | CASSFGLAGGAYEQYF | TGCGCCAGCAGCTTTGGACTAGCGGGGGGTGCCTACGAGCAGTACTTC
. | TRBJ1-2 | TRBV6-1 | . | CASSEDGKYGYTF | TGTGCCAGCAGTGAAGACGGGAAATATGGCTACACCTTC
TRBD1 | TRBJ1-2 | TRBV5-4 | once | CASSLPGRGTGYTF | TGTGCCAGCAGCTTACCCGGCAGGGGGACTGGCTACACCTTC
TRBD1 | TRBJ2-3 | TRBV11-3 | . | CASSSQTGGTDTQYF | TGTGCCAGCAGCTCCCAGACAGGGGGCACAGATACGCAGTATTTT
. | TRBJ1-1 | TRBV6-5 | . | CASSYSASANTEAFF | TGTGCCAGCAGTTACTCGGCCTCCGCGAACACTGAAGCTTTCTTT
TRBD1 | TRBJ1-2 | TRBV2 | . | CASSWGQGGGYTF | TGTGCCAGCAGTTGGGGACAGGGAGGTGGCTACACCTTC
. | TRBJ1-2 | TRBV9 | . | CASSVGRANYGYTF | TGTGCCAGCAGCGTTGGCAGGGCTAACTATGGCTACACCTTC
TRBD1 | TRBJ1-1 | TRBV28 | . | CASSRQGPGGAFF | TGTGCCAGCAGTCGACAGGGGCCCGGGGGAGCTTTCTTT
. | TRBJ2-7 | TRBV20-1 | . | CSARVPGEQYF | TGCAGTGCTAGAGTCCCGGGCGAGCAGTACTTC
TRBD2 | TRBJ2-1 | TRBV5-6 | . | CASSLGRGKGEQFF | TGTGCCAGCAGCTTAGGGCGGGGGAAGGGTGAGCAGTTCTTC
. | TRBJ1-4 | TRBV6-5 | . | CASSYAAGAGTLFF | TGTGCCAGCAGTTACGCGGCGGGAGCGGGAACACTGTTTTTT
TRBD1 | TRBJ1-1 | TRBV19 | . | CASSRTGGTEAFF | TGTGCCAGTAGCCGGACAGGGGGAACTGAAGCTTTCTTT
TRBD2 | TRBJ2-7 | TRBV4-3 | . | CASSQDSGSGGYEQYF | TGCGCCAGCAGCCAAGATTCCGGGTCGGGGGGCTACGAGCAGTACTTC
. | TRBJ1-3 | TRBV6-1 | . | CASSDRDSGNTIYF | TGTGCCAGCAGTGACAGGGACTCTGGAAACACCATATATTTT
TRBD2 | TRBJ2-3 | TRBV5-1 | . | CASSWTSGGAVDTQYF | TGCGCCAGCAGCTGGACTAGCGGGGGGGCAGTAGATACGCAGTATTTT
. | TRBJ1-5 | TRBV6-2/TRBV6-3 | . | CASSYLSGRVPSNQPQHF | TGTGCCAGCAGTTACCTTTCCGGCAGGGTCCCAAGCAATCAGCCCCAGCATTTT
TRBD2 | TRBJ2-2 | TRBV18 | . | CASSPPPLAGFRELFF | TGTGCCAGCTCACCACCCCCCCTAGCGGGGTTCCGGGAGCTGTTTTTT
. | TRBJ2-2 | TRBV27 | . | CASRRILDTGELFF | TGTGCCAGCAGGAGGATTCTGGACACCGGGGAGCTGTTTTTT
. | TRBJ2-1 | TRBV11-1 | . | CASSLSTNGNERFF | TGTGCCAGCAGCTTATCCACAAACGGGAATGAGCGGTTCTTC